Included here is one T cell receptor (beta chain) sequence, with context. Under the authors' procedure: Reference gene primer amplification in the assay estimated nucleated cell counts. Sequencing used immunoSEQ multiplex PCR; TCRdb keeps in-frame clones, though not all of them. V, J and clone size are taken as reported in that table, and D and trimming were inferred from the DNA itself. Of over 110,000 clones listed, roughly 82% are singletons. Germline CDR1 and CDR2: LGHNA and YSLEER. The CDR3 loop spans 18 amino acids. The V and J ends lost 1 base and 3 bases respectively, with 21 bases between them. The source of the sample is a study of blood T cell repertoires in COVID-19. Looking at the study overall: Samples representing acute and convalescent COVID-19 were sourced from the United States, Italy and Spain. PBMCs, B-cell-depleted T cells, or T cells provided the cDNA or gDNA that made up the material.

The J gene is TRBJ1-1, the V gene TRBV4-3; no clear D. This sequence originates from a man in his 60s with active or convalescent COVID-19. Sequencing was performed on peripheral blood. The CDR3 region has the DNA TGCGCCAGCAGCCAAGTTCACCGGAACCCCGGGAGTCACACTGAAGCTTTCTTT. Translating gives CASSQVHRNPGSHTEAFF.